The source of this TCR beta chain is a study of T cell responses to AZD1222 COVID-19 vaccine (dated by TCRdb to the early 2020s). General notes on the study: AZD1222 recipients with second doses at about 4 weeks or about 12 weeks were pooled, because spike-specific TCR depth and breadth did not differ between schedules. TCR sequencing was performed for 233 trial participants, of whom roughly 200 were given two doses of AZD1222 and around 25 were given two doses of MenACWY control vaccine. Trial participants were enrolled by age into subgroups of 18-55, 56-69 and 70-plus years, and about 150, 27 and 61 TCR-sequenced participants, respectively, were included in these subgroups.

On this clone: Its antigen target is currently unknown. Base qualities are missing; no much larger clone stands one base away.

The sample's time point, from its label and the paper: baseline before first vaccination. Vaccinee samples came from UK trials COV001 and COV002, including a single-blind randomized controlled phase 2/3 trial of AZD1222 (ChAdOx1 nCoV-19) in healthy adults. For TCRbeta chain sequencing, PBMC samples were collected from trial participants at day 0 and at day 28 after the second dose. The investigation overall reported the following: Most participants were white British and females outnumbered males, and the authors suggested that clonal diversity may have been underestimated. Conclusions about previously exposed vaccinees are limited because only 5 or 6 AZD1222 recipients were SARS-CoV-2 seropositive at baseline. CD4 TCRs associated with the vaccine covered the entire spike protein, and the dominant responses were in regions 160-218 and 743-854. No day 14 peak-response samples were available, so repertoires were characterized only after the peak T cell response. Nearly half of unique spike-specific TCRs reportedly recognized epitopes outside regions mutated in the B.1.351 and B.1.1.7 variants. A significant rise in spike-specific TCR breadth and depth was observed after two AZD1222 doses relative to day 0 and relative to MenACWY recipients. The 56-69-year group was small, and its depth increase did not reach significance, likely because of low power.

The CDR3 regions of human TCRbeta chains were subjected to immunosequencing. Processing in the source paper ran as follows. Repertoire TCRs were matched against a reference library of SARS-CoV-2-specific TCRs generated with the MIRA antigen-specificity platform. Breadth meant the fraction of unique TCRs that were SARS-CoV-2-associated, whereas depth meant the fraction of total T cells that were SARS-CoV-2-associated. Using the MIRA data, every spike-specific TCR was mapped to the spike region that the TCR reacted to and assigned to either a CD4 or a CD8 class. Log10-transformed breadth and depth values were compared by one-way ANOVA with Sidak's multiple comparisons tests. The source is immuneACCESS, and TCRdb retained only in-frame sequences with V and J called. Part of the clones is not carried over; for the studies checked, unresolved V genes explain less than half of this, and the remainder is unexplained. V and J calls and clone size are as listed in that table; D and trimming were resolved from the DNA. The sample has over 110,000 clones on record, more than 85% of them singletons. 2.5% to 4% of the sample goes to the ten largest clones.

The CDR3 contains 15 residues, cysteine and phenylalanine counted. Only the CDR3 DNA stays, 45 bases, in frame from base 1. CDR1 SQVTM and CDR2 ANQGSEA were looked up in the germline V gene. V loses 6 bases at its end and J loses 1 base; junction bases beyond the gene matches: 3. The sample consisted of peripheral blood, taken on day 0 of AZD1222 vaccination. This sequence uses TRBV29-1 and TRBJ2-1, with 13 bases aligning to TRBD2. This receptor was identified in an adult in good health. DNA sequence: TGCAGCGTAGGGACTAGCGGGACATCCTACAATGAGCAGTTCTTC. It is translated as CSVGTSGTSYNEQFF.